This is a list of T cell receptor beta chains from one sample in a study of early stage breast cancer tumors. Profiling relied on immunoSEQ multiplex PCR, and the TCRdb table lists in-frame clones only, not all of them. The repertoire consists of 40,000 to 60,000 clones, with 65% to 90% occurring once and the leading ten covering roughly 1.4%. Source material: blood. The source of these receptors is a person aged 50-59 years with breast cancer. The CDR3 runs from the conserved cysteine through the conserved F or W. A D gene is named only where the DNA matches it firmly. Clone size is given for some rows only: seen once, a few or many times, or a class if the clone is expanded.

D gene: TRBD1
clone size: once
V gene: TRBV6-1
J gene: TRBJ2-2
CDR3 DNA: TGTGCCAGCAGGGGGGGACAGGGTAAAACCGGGGAGCTGTTTTTT
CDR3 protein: CASRGGQGKTGELFF

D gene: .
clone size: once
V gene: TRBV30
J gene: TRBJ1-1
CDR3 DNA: TGTGCCTGGAGAACTACACCGAACACTGAAGCTTTCTTT
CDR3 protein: CAWRTTPNTEAFF

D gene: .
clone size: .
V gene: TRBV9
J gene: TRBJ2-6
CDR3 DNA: TGTGCCAGCAGCATTGCAGGGGCTGGGGCCAACGTCCTGACTTTC
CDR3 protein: CASSIAGAGANVLTF

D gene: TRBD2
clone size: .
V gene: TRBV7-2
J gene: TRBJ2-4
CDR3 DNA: TGTGCCAGCAGCACCAGACTAGCGGGAAGGACTCAGTACTTC
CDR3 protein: CASSTRLAGRTQYF

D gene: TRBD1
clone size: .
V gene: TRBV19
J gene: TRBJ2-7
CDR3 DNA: TGTGCCAGTAGTACCCGACAGGGAGCCTACGAGCAGTACTTC
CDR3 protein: CASSTRQGAYEQYF

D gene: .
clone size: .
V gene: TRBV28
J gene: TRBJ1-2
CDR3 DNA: TGTGCCGCCTCCACCGGCCAGGGATTAATCTATGGCTACACCTTC
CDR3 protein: CAASTGQGLIYGYTF

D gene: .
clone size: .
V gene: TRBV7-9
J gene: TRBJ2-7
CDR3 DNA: TGTGCCAGCAGCTTACTTACGGGGTCCCCCTACGAGCAGTACTTC
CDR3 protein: CASSLLTGSPYEQYF

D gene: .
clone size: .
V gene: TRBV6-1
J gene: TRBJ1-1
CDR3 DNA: TGTGCCAGCAGGATAGAAACGAACACTGAAGCTTTCTTT
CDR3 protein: CASRIETNTEAFF

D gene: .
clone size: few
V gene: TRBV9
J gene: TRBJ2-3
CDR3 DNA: TGTGCCAGCAGCGTAGGGGGGGGCTCAGATACGCAGTATTTT
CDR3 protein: CASSVGGGSDTQYF

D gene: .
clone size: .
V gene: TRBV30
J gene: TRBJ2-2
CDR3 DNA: TGTGCCTGGAACCTACAGGGACCCGGGGAGCTGTTTTTT
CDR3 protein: CAWNLQGPGELFF

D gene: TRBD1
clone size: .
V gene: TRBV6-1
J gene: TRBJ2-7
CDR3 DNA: TGTGCCAGCACCCCCGGGACAGTCCTCTACGAGCAGTACTTC
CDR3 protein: CASTPGTVLYEQYF

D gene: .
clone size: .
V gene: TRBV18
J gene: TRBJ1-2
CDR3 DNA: TGTGCCAGCTCACCGTCGTTTTTAACAGGGAGCTATGGCTACACCTTC
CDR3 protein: CASSPSFLTGSYGYTF

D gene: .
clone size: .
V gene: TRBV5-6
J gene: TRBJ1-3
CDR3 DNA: TGTGCCAGCAGCACACAGGTCTCTGGAAACACCATATATTTT
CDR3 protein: CASSTQVSGNTIYF

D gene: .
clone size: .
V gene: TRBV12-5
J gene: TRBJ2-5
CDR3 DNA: TGTGCTAGTGGTTTGGCAACAGGGGAGACCCAGTACTTC
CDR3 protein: CASGLATGETQYF

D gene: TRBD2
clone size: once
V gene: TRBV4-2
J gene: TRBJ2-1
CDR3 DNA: TGTGCCAGCAGCCAAGATCGAGCGGGGAGGGGTTCCGATGAGCAGTTCTTC
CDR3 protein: CASSQDRAGRGSDEQFF

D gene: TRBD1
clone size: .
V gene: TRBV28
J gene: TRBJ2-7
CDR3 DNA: TGTGCCAGCAGTACCCGACAGGGGGCCAGGGAGCAGTACTTC
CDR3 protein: CASSTRQGAREQYF

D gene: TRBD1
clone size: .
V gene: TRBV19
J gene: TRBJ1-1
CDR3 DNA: TGTGCCAGTAGCAGCCGCGGCAGGGGGTATACTGAAGCTTTCTTT
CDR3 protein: CASSSRGRGYTEAFF

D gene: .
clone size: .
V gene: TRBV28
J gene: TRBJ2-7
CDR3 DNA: TGTGCCAGCTCTGATACAGCTAGTCCTGGGGGCGAGCAGTACTTC
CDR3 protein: CASSDTASPGGEQYF

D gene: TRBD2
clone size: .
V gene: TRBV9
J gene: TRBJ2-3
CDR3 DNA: TGTGCCAGCAACCCGGGACTAGCGCCTTTCACAGATACGCAGTATTTT
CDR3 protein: CASNPGLAPFTDTQYF

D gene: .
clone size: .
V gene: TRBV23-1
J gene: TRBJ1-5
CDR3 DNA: TGCGCCAACTTGCGACAGGTTGGCAATCAGCCCCAGCATTTT
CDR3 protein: CANLRQVGNQPQHF

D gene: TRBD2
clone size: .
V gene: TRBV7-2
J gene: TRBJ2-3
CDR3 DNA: TGTGCCAGCAGCTTAGGGTTGGCTAGCGGGAGTGATACGCAGTATTTT
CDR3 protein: CASSLGLASGSDTQYF

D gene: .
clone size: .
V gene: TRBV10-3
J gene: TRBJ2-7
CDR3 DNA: TGTGCCATCAGTGAGCCCATCTCCTACGAGCAGTACTTC
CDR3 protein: CAISEPISYEQYF

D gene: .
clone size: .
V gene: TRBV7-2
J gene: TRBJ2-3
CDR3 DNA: TGTGCCAGCAGCTTAGACATTAGCACAGATACGCAGTATTTT
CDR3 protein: CASSLDISTDTQYF

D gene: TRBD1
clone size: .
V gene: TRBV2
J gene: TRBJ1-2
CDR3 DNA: TGTGCCAGCAGTGATCTTTTAGGACAGGGGGCGGATGGCTACACCTTC
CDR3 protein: CASSDLLGQGADGYTF

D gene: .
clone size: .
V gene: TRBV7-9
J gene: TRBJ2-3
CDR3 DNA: TGTGCCAGCGCCCAGGTCCAGGGCACAGATACGCAGTATTTT
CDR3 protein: CASAQVQGTDTQYF

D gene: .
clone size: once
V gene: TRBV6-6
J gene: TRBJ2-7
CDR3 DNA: TGTGCCAGCAGTAAACAGGCAAAATACGAGCAGTACTTC
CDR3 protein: CASSKQAKYEQYF

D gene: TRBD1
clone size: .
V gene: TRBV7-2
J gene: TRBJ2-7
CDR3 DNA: TGTGCCAGCAGCACGCCCCGACAGGGTCGGGAGCAGTACTTC
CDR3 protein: CASSTPRQGREQYF

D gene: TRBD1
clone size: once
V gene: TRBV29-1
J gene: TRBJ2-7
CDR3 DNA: TGCAGCGTTGAAGACCCCCAGGACAGGGCAGGCGAGCAGTACTTC
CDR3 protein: CSVEDPQDRAGEQYF

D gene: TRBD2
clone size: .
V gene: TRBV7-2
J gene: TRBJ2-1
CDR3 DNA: TGTGCCAGCAGCTGGTACGGGACTATAAATGAGCAGTTCTTC
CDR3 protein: CASSWYGTINEQFF

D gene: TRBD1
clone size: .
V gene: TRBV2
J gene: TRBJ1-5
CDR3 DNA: TGTGCCAGCAGAAACAGGGGAGCATATAGCAATCAGCCCCAGCATTTT
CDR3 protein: CASRNRGAYSNQPQHF

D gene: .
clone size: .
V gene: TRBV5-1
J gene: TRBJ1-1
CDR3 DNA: TGCGCCAGCAGCTTGGCCGACGGGGGACGCACTGAAGCTTTCTTT
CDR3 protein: CASSLADGGRTEAFF